Presented here are 28 T cell receptor beta chains from one specimen sequenced in a study of blood T cell repertoires in COVID-19. TCRdb's copy holds only in-frame clones and misses some; the assay was immunoSEQ multiplex PCR. The sample holds roughly 200,000 clones; around 88% are singletons and the top ten take around 1.5%. The sequencing sample was made of peripheral blood. The source of these receptors is a man aged 18 to 35 with active or convalescent COVID-19.

The V and J genes are TRBV20-1 and TRBJ1-1, with D possibly being TRBD1 (5 bases). The germline CDR1 and CDR2 sequences are DFQATT and SNEGSKA (reference sequence). CDR3 length equals 11 residues. In DNA form, the CDR3 reads TGCAGGATCAGCCAGGGCACTGAAGCTTTCTTT. Translation: CRISQGTEAFF.

This clone appeared once. The chain has TRBV18 and TRBJ2-7; a weak D match, TRBD1 (6 bases). Trimming left V 6 bases short and J 6 bases short, with 15 bases between. The CDR3 totals 13 residues. Per germline, CDR1 KGHSH and CDR2 LQKENI. The CDR3 DNA is TGTGCCAGCTCCTTCGACAGGTTGGGCGAGCAGTACTTC. Translating gives CASSFDRLGEQYF.

The chain couples TRBV7-8 to TRBJ1-1, with 10 bases fitting TRBD1. With V trimmed by 5 bases and J by 10 bases, 19 bases remained unmatched. Per germline, CDR1 SGHVS and CDR2 FQNEAQ. The CDR3 is made up of 17 amino acids. DNA of the CDR3: TGTGCCAGCAGCACAAAGGGCCGACAGGGGGCGAGGTCCGGAGCTTTCTTT. Its translation: CASSTKGRQGARSGAFF.

The chain links TRBV11-3 to TRBJ2-1, with 8 bases that match TRBD1. The CDR3 length is 15 residues. CDR1 and CDR2 from the germline V gene are SGHNT and YENEEA. The V and J ends lost 3 bases and 0 bases, in that order; junction bases with no gene match: 1. CDR3 amino acids: CASSFQGASYNEQFF. The CDR3 nucleotides read TGTGCCAGCAGCTTCCAGGGGGCCTCCTACAATGAGCAGTTCTTC.

The V gene is TRBV28, the J gene TRBJ1-5, with D unresolved. This CDR3 has 13 amino acids. Per germline, CDR1 MDHEN and CDR2 SYDVKM. The V end was cut by 11 bases, the J end by 7 bases, with 18 bases between. CDR3 DNA: TGTGCCGGCCAACGGGAGTGGGAACAGCCCCAGCATTTT. This gives the protein CAGQREWEQPQHF.

The chain links TRBV19 to TRBJ2-2; D possibly corresponds to TRBD2 (6 bases). Germline CDR1 LNHDA, CDR2 SQIVND (reference sequence). Trimming stripped 7 bases from V and 6 bases from J, with 9 bases between. The CDR3 sequence is 12 residues long. The chain's CDR3 is CASIADPGELFF. Written as DNA, the CDR3 is TGTGCCAGTATAGCGGACCCCGGGGAGCTGTTTTTT.

The V and J genes are TRBV4-3 and TRBJ2-1, with 7 nucleotides matching TRBD1. V shed 1 base and J 9 bases; nucleotides not matched to a gene: 9. The germline CDR1 and CDR2 sequences are LGHNA and YSLEER. This CDR3 region has 15 residues. CDR3: CASSQGGGSTSEQFF. The CDR3 DNA is TGCGCCAGCAGCCAAGGAGGGGGCAGTACCTCTGAGCAGTTCTTC.

The chain employs TRBV7-2 and TRBJ1-2, with D uncertain. CDR1 and CDR2 (germline): SGHTA, FQGNSA. Trimming pared 5 bases from V and 6 bases from J, leaving 13 bases between. The CDR3 consists of 13 residues. The CDR3 bases are TGTGCCAGCAGCCGCGACGGGTTCAATGGCTACACCTTC. Translating it yields CASSRDGFNGYTF.

The V call is TRBV7-9, the J call TRBJ1-1, with D possibly matching TRBD1 (5 bases). This CDR3 is 14 amino acids long. Trimming removed 5 bases at V and 1 base at J, with 11 bases between. CDR1 is SEHNR and CDR2 is FQNEAQ in the germline V gene (reference sequence). CDR3 bases: TGTGCCAGCAGCCCAGGGATTACGAACACTGAAGCTTTCTTT. Translated: CASSPGITNTEAFF.

The chain joins TRBV4-3 to TRBJ2-7; 9 bases line up with TRBD2. Trimming removed 5 bases from V and 2 bases from J; junction bases left unmatched: 10. Germline V gene data show CDR1 as LGHNA and CDR2 as YSLEER. The CDR3 sequence is 16 residues long. DNA of the CDR3: TGCGCCAGCAGCGAAAAACTAGCGGGCGACCCCTACGAGCAGTACTTC. Amino acids: CASSEKLAGDPYEQYF.

This clone was counted between two and nine times. The rearrangement joins TRBV29-1 to TRBJ1-1, with 10 bases identical to TRBD1. The CDR3 runs to 14 residues. Trimming took 6 bases from V and 4 from J; bases not matched to a gene: 8. Germline-derived CDR1 and CDR2 are SQVTM and ANQGSEA. The CDR3 nucleotides read TGCAGCGTCGAATTGGACAGGGGGGTCACTGAAGCTTTCTTT. The encoded protein is CSVELDRGVTEAFF.

This sequence joins TRBV20-1 and TRBJ2-7; D remains ambiguous. CDR3 size: 13 residues. CDR1 and CDR2 from the germline V gene are DFQATT and SNEGSKA (reference sequence). Trimming took off 3 bases at V and 9 bases at J, with 18 bases between the two ends. CDR3: CSASSTQVSGQYF. CDR3 nucleotides: TGCAGTGCTAGTTCGACGCAGGTTTCTGGGCAGTACTTC.

The V call is TRBV19, the J call TRBJ1-2, with 10 positions matching TRBD1. Germline CDR1 LNHDA, CDR2 SQIVND (reference sequence). J lost 8 bases, V lost 1 base, and 10 bases had no gene match. The CDR3 has 16 residues. The CDR3 is CASSIVGLGTGDGYTF. CDR3 nucleotides: TGTGCCAGTAGTATAGTTGGCCTCGGGACAGGGGACGGCTACACCTTC. The variable domain in full, with the rest retrieved from reference TRBV19 and TRBJ1-2, is DGGITQSPKYLFRKEGQNVTLSCEQNLNHDAMYWYRQDPGQGLRLIYYSQIVNDFQKGDIAEGYSVSREKKESFPLTVTSAQKNPTAFYLCASSIVGLGTGDGYTFGSGTRLTVV.

The V and J genes are TRBV6-2 or TRBV6-3 and TRBJ2-7, with 10 bases identical to TRBD2. Unmatched junction bases numbered 15, after V lost 5 bases and J lost 2 bases. CDR3 length equals 18 residues. Germline V gene sequence: CDR1 MNHEY, CDR2 SVGEGT. The CDR3 coding sequence is TGTGCCAGCAGTGCCTATCGTGGGCTAGCGGGAGAGACCTACGAGCAGTACTTC. Its translation: CASSAYRGLAGETYEQYF.

The rearrangement joins TRBV2 to TRBJ1-2; 12 positions agree with TRBD1. The CDR3 loop spans 16 amino acids. The J segment lost 4 bases and the V segment lost 3 bases, leaving 6 bases of the junction unmatched. CDR1 and CDR2 from the germline V gene are SNHLY and FYNNEI. CDR3: CASSDGTGGSGYGYTF. The CDR3 nucleotides are TGTGCCAGCAGTGACGGGACAGGGGGCAGTGGCTATGGCTACACCTTC. The full variable domain, with the rest looked up from reference TRBV2 and TRBJ1-2, is EPEVTQTPSHQVTQMGQEVILRCVPISNHLYFYWYRQILGQKVEFLVSFYNNEISEKSEIFDDQFSVERPDGSNFTLKIRSTKLEDSAMYFCASSDGTGGSGYGYTFGSGTRLTVV.

This chain joins TRBV9 and TRBJ2-2, with D hard to call. V lost 5 bases to trimming and J lost 1 base, with 12 bases between them. Per germline, CDR1 SGDLS and CDR2 YYNGEE. This CDR3 spans 15 amino acids. CDR3 bases: TGTGCCAGCAGTCCCGGAGAAATGAACACCGGGGAGCTGTTTTTT. Translated: CASSPGEMNTGELFF.

J is TRBJ2-5 and V is TRBV3-1 (or the pseudogene TRBV3-2); D might be TRBD2 (7 bases). V dropped 3 bases and J dropped 5 bases, with 16 bases sitting between them. Germline V lookup: CDR1 LGHDT, CDR2 YNNKEL (reference sequence). The CDR3 is 15 amino acids. This CDR3 reads CASSQGGGSRETQYF. CDR3 DNA: TGTGCCAGCAGCCAGGGCGGGGGCTCGAGGGAGACCCAGTACTTC.

The chain has TRBV27 and TRBJ2-1; 8 positions match TRBD2. The CDR3 runs to 13 residues. CDR1 is MNHEY and CDR2 is SMNVEV in the germline V gene (reference sequence). V lost 5 bases, J lost 6 bases, and 3 bases stayed unmatched. Here the CDR3 reads CASSRAGVNEQFF. The CDR3, as DNA: TGTGCCAGCAGTCGAGCGGGGGTCAATGAGCAGTTCTTC.

This clone was counted once. V is TRBV9 and J is TRBJ2-2; 9 positions match TRBD1. This CDR3 has 15 residues. V lost 2 bases and J lost 4; bases outside the gene matches: 3. Germline CDR1 reads SGDLS; CDR2 reads YYNGEE. The chain's CDR3 is CASSVRDRVTGELFF. As DNA, the CDR3 is TGTGCCAGCAGCGTCCGGGACAGGGTCACCGGGGAGCTGTTTTTT.

The chain links TRBV21-1 to TRBJ2-7; the tabulated D call, TRBD2, remains unverified against the DNA. TRBV21-1 is listed as a pseudogene. The CDR3 sequence is 16 residues long. For the CDR3, the DNA is TGTGCCAGCAGCAAAGAGGACGCGGGAGCTTTTGAAGAGCAGTACTTC. Translating it yields CASSKEDAGAFEEQYF.

The V gene is TRBV15, the J gene TRBJ2-3; 8 bases map to TRBD1. The V and J ends lost 0 bases and 4 bases, in that order; junction bases with no gene match: 15. The CDR3 is 19 residues long. Germline CDR1 LNHNV, CDR2 YYDKDF (reference sequence). The CDR3 DNA reads as TGTGCCACCAGCAGAGATATCTATACGGGACAGGTAATGGCAGATACGCAGTATTTT. Translation: CATSRDIYTGQVMADTQYF. The complete variable domain, with remaining parts taken from reference TRBV15 and TRBJ2-3, reads DAMVIQNPRYQVTQFGKPVTLSCSQTLNHNVMYWYQQKSSQAPKLLFHYYDKDFNNEADTPDNFQSRRPNTSFCFLDIRSPGLGDTAMYLCATSRDIYTGQVMADTQYFGPGTRLTVL.

The chain carries TRBV3-1 (or the pseudogene TRBV3-2) and TRBJ2-7; tentatively, D is TRBD2 (6 bases). Trimming pared 1 base from V and 12 bases from J, leaving 19 bases between. Germline V gene sequence: CDR1 LGHDT, CDR2 YNNKEL (reference sequence). The CDR3 extends over 14 amino acids. CDR3 residues: CASSQVSGTGVLYF. The CDR3 DNA is TGTGCCAGCAGCCAAGTCTCGGGCACGGGAGTTTTGTACTTC.

V usage is TRBV29-1 and J usage is TRBJ1-3; no definite D call. The V gene lost 3 bases and the J gene lost 2 bases, with 20 bases spanning the gap. The germline CDR1 and CDR2 sequences are SQVTM and ANQGSEA. The CDR3 has 17 residues. This chain's CDR3 is CSVEASYPGTAGNTIYF. The CDR3 DNA is TGCAGCGTTGAGGCGTCGTATCCGGGAACGGCTGGAAACACCATATATTTT.

This sequence joins TRBV6-5 and TRBJ1-2; possibly TRBD1 for D (5 bases). Trimming stripped 7 bases from V and 0 bases from J, with 6 bases between. The CDR3 is 12 residues long. Germline CDR1 reads MNHEY; CDR2 reads SVGAGI. In DNA form, the CDR3 reads TGTGCCAGCACAGGGACTAACTATGGCTACACCTTC. It encodes CASTGTNYGYTF.

The J gene is TRBJ1-2, the V gene TRBV7-9; D unresolved. CDR3 length: 15 residues. The germline V gene encodes CDR1 SEHNR and CDR2 FQNEAQ (reference sequence). V gave up 5 bases and J gave up 8 bases, with 21 bases separating them. The CDR3 spells CASSPVGLTATGYTF. The DNA of the CDR3 is TGTGCCAGCAGCCCAGTTGGGCTAACAGCTACCGGCTACACCTTC.

The rearrangement uses TRBV3-1 (or the pseudogene TRBV3-2) and TRBJ1-2; TRBD1 matches at 7 bases. CDR1 and CDR2 (germline): LGHDT, YNNKEL (reference sequence). CDR3 length: 16 residues. J lost 2 bases, V lost 0 bases, and 6 bases had no gene match. The CDR3 spells CASSQDLRTGNYGYTF. The CDR3 DNA reads as TGTGCCAGCAGCCAAGATCTTAGGACAGGCAACTATGGCTACACCTTC.

This clone was observed once. The chain joins TRBV11-2 to TRBJ1-5; the D is unclear. V was shortened by 1 base and J by 7 bases, with 8 bases between the two germline ends. Germline loops: CDR1 SGHAT, CDR2 FQNNGV. The CDR3 length is 13 residues. The chain's CDR3 is CASSLGAQQPQHF. As DNA, the CDR3 is TGTGCCAGCAGCTTAGGGGCTCAACAGCCCCAGCATTTT.

The table lists this clone with a few counts. J is TRBJ2-1 and V is TRBV12-3 or TRBV12-4; 8 nucleotides align to TRBD2. CDR3 length: 13 amino acids. J lost 6 bases, V lost 3 bases, and 1 base had no gene match. The CDR3 region is CASSFRGGNEQFF. CDR3 DNA sequence: TGTGCCAGCAGTTTTCGGGGGGGCAATGAGCAGTTCTTC.